This T cell receptor beta chain was identified during a study of OX40 agonist ivuxolimab in advanced cancers. Study information: Partial responses occurred in Three dose-escalation patients, one with hepatocellular carcinoma and two with cutaneous melanoma. The study's findings and limits: Averaging showed that CD8+ T cells had more expanded clones than CD4+ did. Specificity for antigen went undetermined in the expanded peripheral T cells. Individuals who were partial responders at 0.1-3.0 mg/kg had clonal expansion that ranked among the lowest.

About this clone itself: The antigen is unknown.

Assay: immunoSEQ multiplex PCR; the TCRdb copy retains only in-frame clones and omits some. This sample carries over 40,000 clones, around 87% of them seen once, and the ten largest clones take more than 3%. After removal of 5 bases from V and 4 bases from J, the junction contained 5 bases not matched to a gene. The germline V gene has CDR1 MNHEY and CDR2 SVGAGI. The CDR3 is 15 amino acids. This specimen was CD4+ or CD8+ T cells sorted from blood, taken in a trial of the OX40 agonist ivuxolimab. The source of this sequence is an adult with an advanced solid tumor such as melanoma, head and neck, liver or kidney cancer. The gene calls are TRBV6-5 and TRBJ1-5; 10 nucleotides align to TRBD1. The CDR3 DNA reads TGTGCCAGCAGTCAGGGGGACAGGGGAAATCAGCCCCAGCATTTT. Translating gives CASSQGDRGNQPQHF.